The clone carrying this T cell receptor (beta chain) was detected only once. The data were obtained in a study of shared T cell receptors in the human thymus. This table comes from immunoSEQ multiplex PCR, and its TCRdb copy is limited to in-frame clones, with some not included. This sample has roughly 560,000 clones, with about 84% found just once. CDR1 and CDR2 (germline): SGHTA, FQGNSA. This CDR3 is built from 16 residues. Trimming took off 0 bases at V and 4 bases at J, with 14 bases between the two ends. The sample was also reused in another study, on human thymus T cells. From that report: The thymus tissue came from resections taken during corrective heart surgery. Related research reported highly overlapping thymic repertoires among unrelated individuals.

The source of this sequence is a boy under three years old with a congenital heart defect. V gene TRBV7-2 combines with J gene TRBJ2-3, with D uncertain. What was sequenced was thymocytes. CDR3 sequence: CASSLALRGMADTQYF. CDR3 coding DNA: TGTGCCAGCAGCTTAGCGCTTCGCGGAATGGCAGATACGCAGTATTTT. Based on the CDR3 plus reference TRBV7-2 and TRBJ2-3, the full variable domain is GAGVSQSPSNKVTEKGKDVELRCDPISGHTALYWYRQSLGQGLEFLIYFQGNSAPDKSGLPSDRFSAERTGGSVSTLTIQRTQQEDSAVYLCASSLALRGMADTQYFGPGTRLTVL.